Listed here is a single T cell receptor (beta chain). Its binding antigen is unknown. No clone much larger than this one lies a single base away; base qualities are absent. Based on the germline V gene, the CDR1 and CDR2 sequences are LGHNA and YNFKEQ. At the junction V is shortened by 4 bases and J by 3 bases; bases outside the gene matches: 8. The cysteine opens and the phenylalanine closes a CDR3 of 15 amino acids. The only DNA kept is the CDR3, 45 bases in frame from the first base. This sample was taken from a study of radiotherapy plus CTLA-4 blockade in lung cancer (dated by TCRdb to between 2018 and 2020). Regarding the study in general: Objective responses were observed in 15% to 20% of enrolled patients, and disease control was achieved in roughly 30%. The full study reports these points: The strongest predictors of response, as reported, were early dynamic changes in blood T cell clones along with a rise in serum interferon-beta after radiation. After treatment with radiotherapy and ipilimumab, TCR clones that came from tumors expanded in the peripheral blood.

The library came from the immunoSEQ multiplex PCR assay. TCRdb took this table from immuneACCESS and kept in-frame rearrangements with V and J called. Such tables lack part of the clones; where checked against another copy, unresolved V genes explain under half of the gap, and the rest is unexplained. The sample table holds around 91,000 clones, of which 88% were seen once. 4.9% of the sample is held by the ten biggest clonotypes. Focal radiation therapy combined with CTLA-4 blockade (ipilimumab) was tested in patients with chemo-refractory metastatic non-small-cell lung cancer. Sequencing was performed on peripheral blood, taken from a patient treated with radiotherapy plus ipilimumab. Recombination connected TRBV4-2 to TRBJ2-7, and TRBD2 matches 8 of the central bases. The source of this sequence is a human donor with non-small cell lung cancer that progressed on radiotherapy plus ipilimumab. The CDR3 sequence is CASSPLVAGSYEQYF. The nucleotide sequence is TGTGCCAGCAGCCCCCTAGTAGCGGGAAGCTACGAGCAGTACTTC.